Presented here are 11 T cell receptor beta chains from one specimen sequenced in a study of blood T cell repertoires in COVID-19. Here immunoSEQ multiplex PCR was the method, and the copy in TCRdb shows in-frame clones only, minus some. The repertoire holds over 250,000 clones, with more than 75% as singletons. The sample comprised PBMCs or T cells enriched from blood (not recorded which). The receptors stem from a woman in her twenties or thirties who had recovered from COVID-19.

The chain links TRBV7-8 to TRBJ1-1, with D maybe TRBD1 (6 bases). The V end was cut by 6 bases, the J end by 0 bases, with 8 bases between. The CDR3 is 13 residues long. Germline lookup yields CDR1 SGHVS and CDR2 FQNEAQ. In nucleotides, the CDR3 is TGTGCCAGCAGGGCAGGGGTGAACACTGAAGCTTTCTTT. This codes for CASRAGVNTEAFF.

J is TRBJ1-1 and V is TRBV6-5; 9 bases map to TRBD1. Germline V gives CDR1 MNHEY, CDR2 SVGAGI. The CDR3 covers 11 residues. The V gene end was trimmed by 7 bases and the J gene end by 14 bases; junction bases not matched to a gene: 8. The CDR3 is CASIMGTGLFF. DNA of the CDR3: TGTGCCAGCATAATGGGGACAGGGTTGTTCTTT.

The gene calls are TRBV4-2 and TRBJ2-2, with no clear D. In germline, CDR1 is LGHNA, CDR2 YNFKEQ. This CDR3 comprises 15 residues. Trimming pared 1 base from V and 2 bases from J, leaving 8 bases between. In DNA, the CDR3 is TGTGCCAGCAGCCAAGTGGGCACCAACACCGGGGAGCTGTTTTTT. Translation: CASSQVGTNTGELFF.

The chain links TRBV28 to TRBJ2-5; no definite D call. Per the germline V gene, CDR1 is MDHEN and CDR2 is SYDVKM. This CDR3 contains 11 residues. V was shortened by 6 bases and J by 3 bases, with 5 bases between the two germline ends. The CDR3, as DNA: TGTGCCAGCAGAGCAAAAGAGACCCAGTACTTC. Protein sequence: CASRAKETQYF.

This clone occurred once. J is TRBJ1-4 and V is TRBV19, with TRBD1 matching over 7 bases. The CDR3 consists of 16 residues. With V trimmed by 3 bases and J by 0 bases, 4 bases remained unmatched. CDR1 and CDR2 (germline): LNHDA, SQIVND (reference sequence). The CDR3 loop reads CASSMGQWTTNEKLFF. DNA for the CDR3: TGTGCCAGTAGTATGGGACAGTGGACAACTAATGAAAAACTGTTTTTT.

The V and J genes are TRBV4-3 and TRBJ1-1; D uncertain. V was cut by 3 bases and J by 3 bases, with 11 bases left in between. The CDR3 consists of 14 residues. Germline CDR1 and CDR2: LGHNA and YSLEER. The CDR3: CASSQRASHTEAFF. The CDR3, as DNA: TGCGCCAGCAGCCAGCGGGCCTCGCACACTGAAGCTTTCTTT.

This sequence joins TRBV5-1 and TRBJ1-4; D gene uncertain. Trimming pared 5 bases from V and 8 bases from J, leaving 19 bases between. Germline CDR1 and CDR2: SGHRS and YFSETQ. This CDR3 spans 15 amino acids. CDR3 nucleotide sequence: TGCGCCAGCAGTCATTCCCCCGGGGTGGGGGAAAAACTGTTTTTT. This translates into CASSHSPGVGEKLFF. The complete variable domain, with remaining parts taken from reference TRBV5-1 and TRBJ1-4, reads KAGVTQTPRYLIKTRGQQVTLSCSPISGHRSVSWYQQTPGQGLQFLFEYFSETQRNKGNFPGRFSGRQFSNSRSEMNVSTLELGDSALYLCASSHSPGVGEKLFFGSGTQLSVL.

The chain uses TRBV2 and TRBJ1-5; 7 bases map to TRBD1. V shed 6 bases, J shed 4 bases, and the junction held 9 bases outside the gene matches. The CDR3 contains 15 residues. Germline CDR1 SNHLY, CDR2 FYNNEI. Here the CDR3 reads CASSALDRSNQPQHF. In DNA form, the CDR3 reads TGTGCCAGCAGCGCCTTGGACAGGTCAAATCAGCCCCAGCATTTT.

The V and J genes are TRBV10-3 and TRBJ2-5; D is perhaps TRBD1 (5 bases). V dropped 6 bases and J dropped 3 bases, with 20 bases sitting between them. Germline-derived CDR1 and CDR2 are ENHRY and SYGVKD. CDR3 length equals 16 residues. The CDR3 nucleotides read TGTGCCATCAGCGATCCAGGGTACTCCTCCGAAGAGACCCAGTACTTC. Translating gives CAISDPGYSSEETQYF.

V and J are TRBV12-3 or TRBV12-4 and TRBJ2-7, with 8 bases identical to TRBD1. The CDR3 length is 13 residues. Unmatched junction bases numbered 3, after V lost 6 bases and J lost 2 bases. CDR3 sequence (DNA): TGTGCCAGCAGGAGACAGGGGACCTACGAGCAGTACTTC. Its protein is CASRRQGTYEQYF.

This clone has only one observation. The chain couples TRBV7-2 to TRBJ2-4; TRBD2 might be the D (6 bases). CDR3 size: 17 residues. Trimming left V 2 bases short and J 0 bases short, with 14 bases between. The germline gives CDR1 SGHTA, CDR2 FQGNSA. The DNA of the CDR3 is TGTGCCAGCAGCTTACCCGGGGGTGTTCTAGCCAAAAACATTCAGTACTTC. This sequence encodes CASSLPGGVLAKNIQYF.